The 30 T cell receptor beta chains presented below share a single source sample, sequenced in a study of human T cells and chemical hapten exposure. TCRdb re-analysed the RACE reads in MiXCR, keeping a single row per CDR3 protein. The sample lists about 380,000 distinct CDR3 sequences; 4% to 5.5% were seen once. Time point described: patch test 1, 2 weeks after DPC sensitization. Stated treatment: therapeutic diphenylcyclopropenone sensitization with weekly scalp DPC. Specimen: whole blood, collected in connection with sensitization to the hapten diphenylcyclopropenone (DPC). The receptors originated from a woman between 45 and 60 years old with alopecia areata. Some clones in this sample may be carry-over from other donors' samples.

V and J are TRBV2 and TRBJ1-5; 10 bases agree with TRBD1. V dropped 8 bases and J dropped 5; count of bases not matched to a gene: 9. Germline V gene data show CDR1 as SNHLY and CDR2 as FYNNEI. The length of the CDR3 is 15 residues. As DNA, the CDR3 is TGTGCCAGCGACCGTAGACAGGGGGCTGATCAGCCCCAGCATTTT. It is translated as CASDRRQGADQPQHF. The entire variable domain, with the rest obtained from reference TRBV2 and TRBJ1-5, is as follows: EPEVTQTPSHQVTQMGQEVILRCVPISNHLYFYWYRQILGQKVEFLVSFYNNEISEKSEIFDDQFSVERPDGSNFTLKIRSTKLEDSAMYFCASDRRQGADQPQHFGDGTRLSIL.

This clonotype appeared many times. V gene TRBV6-2 or TRBV6-3 combines with J gene TRBJ1-1, with unresolved D. The V end lost 7 bases, the J end lost 2 bases, and 11 bases lay between the germline ends. Germline V gene sequence: CDR1 MNHEY, CDR2 SVGEGT. The CDR3 is made up of 13 amino acids. CDR3 nucleotides: TGTGCCAGCAAGGCGGCCAGCAACACTGAAGCTTTCTTT. Translation: CASKAASNTEAFF.

The chain is built from TRBV2 and TRBJ1-5, with D hard to call. V lost 1 base and J 6 bases, leaving 7 bases between the germline ends. CDR1 SNHLY and CDR2 FYNNEI come from the germline V gene. This CDR3 is 13 amino acids long. CDR3 DNA sequence: TGTGCCAGCAGTGAAGAAGGGTTTCAGCCCCAGCATTTT. It translates to CASSEEGFQPQHF.

This clonotype has a count of ten or more. The chain combines TRBV6-2 or TRBV6-3 with TRBJ2-5; D gene uncertain. Germline assignment: CDR1 MNHEY and CDR2 SVGEGT. V lost 5 bases, J lost 5 bases, and 18 bases lay in between. The CDR3 runs 15 residues. The chain's CDR3 is CASSRYDSVFETQYF. In nucleotides, the CDR3 is TGTGCCAGCAGTCGCTACGATTCAGTTTTTGAGACCCAGTACTTC.

This clonotype was picked up many times. This chain links TRBV7-2 with TRBJ1-2; no firm D call. CDR1 is SGHTA and CDR2 is FQGNSA in the germline V gene. CDR3 length: 14 residues. With 5 bases removed from V and 4 bases from J, the gap between germline ends came to 14 bases. CDR3 bases: TGTGCCAGCAGCCATCCCACATACTCCTATGGCTACACCTTC. It translates to CASSHPTYSYGYTF.

The table lists this clonotype with a few counts. The chain is built from TRBV20-1 and TRBJ1-5; D is unclear. The CDR3 length is 14 residues. Trimming stripped 3 bases from V and 0 bases from J, with 9 bases between. CDR1 and CDR2 from the germline V gene are DFQATT and SNEGSKA (reference sequence). CDR3 sequence: CSASEEGSNQPQHF. In nucleotides, the CDR3 is TGCAGTGCTAGCGAAGAGGGTAGCAATCAGCCCCAGCATTTT.

This clonotype was counted ten times or more. This chain uses TRBV5-5 with TRBJ2-6; D not certain. The CDR3 is 17 residues long. The germline V and J ends were trimmed by 0 bases and 0 bases, with 10 bases remaining between them. Per germline, CDR1 SGHKS and CDR2 YYEKEE (reference sequence). CDR3 sequence (DNA): TGTGCCAGCAGCTTGGGGTTCAGGAGCTCTGGGGCCAACGTCCTGACTTTC. Translating it yields CASSLGFRSSGANVLTF. The variable domain in full, with the rest retrieved from reference TRBV5-5 and TRBJ2-6, is DAGVTQSPTHLIKTRGQQVTLRCSPISGHKSVSWYQQVLGQGPQFIFQYYEKEERGRGNFPDRFSARQFPNYSSELNVNALLLGDSALYLCASSLGFRSSGANVLTFGAGSRLTVL.

This clonotype was counted many times. J is TRBJ2-5 and V is TRBV10-3; D might be TRBD1 or TRBD2, each matching 5 bases. Between the trimmed V and J ends, which lost 2 bases and 5 bases, there was a span of 12 bases. This CDR3 comprises 14 residues. Germline lookup yields CDR1 ENHRY and CDR2 SYGVKD. The CDR3 spells CAISEGTRRETQYF. In DNA form, the CDR3 reads TGTGCCATCAGTGAGGGGACCCGACGGGAGACCCAGTACTTC.

In the case of this clonotype: This may arise from a read error, as a much more abundant clone is one base away. The chain is built from TRBV6-6 and TRBJ1-1; 8 positions match TRBD1. CDR3 length equals 15 residues. Trimming cost V 6 bases and J 1 base; bases outside gene matches: 7. CDR1 is MNHNY and CDR2 is SVGAGI in the germline V gene (reference sequence). The CDR3 spells CASSPGQGKNTEAFF. CDR3 in DNA: TGTGCCAGCAGCCCAGGACAGGGAAAGAACACTGAAGCTTTCTTT.

In this sample, this clonotype turned up a few times. The chain joins TRBV6-5 to TRBJ2-3; unclear D gene. The CDR3 extends over 14 amino acids. Germline CDR1 and CDR2: MNHEY and SVGAGI. V lost 5 bases to trimming and J lost 0 bases, with 9 bases between them. CDR3 amino acids: CASSDTGSTDTQYF. The CDR3 nucleotides read TGTGCCAGCAGTGATACCGGCAGCACAGATACGCAGTATTTT.

This clonotype appeared a few times. The rearrangement uses TRBV3-1 and TRBJ2-7; no reliable D call. Trimming removed 0 bases from V and 0 bases from J, with 6 bases in between. The CDR3 is 14 residues long. Germline lookup yields CDR1 LGHDT and CDR2 YNNKEL (reference sequence). DNA of the CDR3: TGTGCCAGCAGCCAAGATGTCCCCTCCTACGAGCAGTACTTC. As protein: CASSQDVPSYEQYF.

There are many counts of this clonotype. This chain connects TRBV9 to TRBJ2-1, with D possibly called TRBD1 or TRBD2 (5 bases each). The CDR3 sequence is 12 residues long. Trimming left V 3 bases short and J 9 bases short, with 10 bases between. Germline V gene lookup returns CDR1 SGDLS and CDR2 YYNGEE. CDR3 protein: CASSGKGSEQFF. CDR3 in DNA: TGTGCCAGCAGCGGAAAGGGGAGTGAGCAGTTCTTC.

The rearrangement joins TRBV24-1 to TRBJ2-1; D ambiguous. CDR1 is KGHDR, CDR2 SFDVKD, per germline. This CDR3 spans 16 amino acids. Trimming shortened V by 3 bases and J by 0 bases, and 11 bases separated the two germline ends. This CDR3 is CATSDPLVSSYNEQFF. As DNA, the CDR3 is TGTGCCACCAGTGATCCTCTAGTGAGCTCCTACAATGAGCAGTTCTTC.

This clonotype was picked up many times. Written as DNA, the CDR3 is TGTGCCAGCAGTCCCCCCAACCCAGGACAGACAAATCAGCCCCAGCATTTT. This codes for CASSPPNPGQTNQPQHF. J is TRBJ1-5 and V is TRBV28, with D possibly being TRBD1 (6 bases). Germline V lookup: CDR1 MDHEN, CDR2 SYDVKM. V gave up 5 bases and J gave up 4 bases, with 21 bases separating them. The CDR3 has 17 residues. Full variable domain (missing parts from reference TRBV28 and TRBJ1-5): DVKVTQSSRYLVKRTGEKVFLECVQDMDHENMFWYRQDPGLGLRLIYFSYDVKMKEKGDIPEGYSVSREKKERFSLILESASTNQTSMYLCASSPPNPGQTNQPQHFGDGTRLSIL.

V and J are TRBV6-2 or TRBV6-3 and TRBJ1-2, with TRBD1 matching over 7 bases. The CDR3 loop spans 13 amino acids. CDR1 and CDR2 (germline): MNHEY, SVGEGT. V shed 6 bases and J 2 bases; nucleotides not matched to a gene: 3. The CDR3 sequence is CASRRGQNYGYTF. CDR3 bases: TGTGCCAGCAGGAGGGGACAGAACTATGGCTACACCTTC.

This clonotype has more than one count but fewer than ten. The chain combines TRBV7-2 with TRBJ1-5, with 11 bases lining up with TRBD1. Germline values: CDR1 SGHTA, CDR2 FQGNSA. The CDR3 totals 15 residues. The V segment lost 5 bases and the J segment 7 bases; nucleotides outside the gene matches: 7. The CDR3 DNA is TGTGCCAGCAGCCGGTGGACAGGGGGCGGCCAGCCCCAGCATTTT. Protein product: CASSRWTGGGQPQHF.

This clonotype was counted at least ten times. The V and J genes are TRBV30 and TRBJ1-6, with D maybe TRBD1 (6 bases). The CDR3 sequence is 14 residues long. The V gene's germline CDR1 is GTSNPN and CDR2 SVGIG (reference sequence). The V end was cut by 8 bases, the J end by 7 bases, with 18 bases between. The CDR3 loop is CATSQWTENSPLHF. For the CDR3, the DNA is TGTGCCACCTCCCAATGGACAGAAAATTCACCCCTCCACTTT. Complete variable domain (other parts from reference TRBV30 and TRBJ1-6): SQTIHQWPATLVQPVGSPLSLECTVEGTSNPNLYWYRQAAGRGLQLLFYSVGIGQISSEVPQNLSASRPQDRQFILSSKKLLLSDSGFYLCATSQWTENSPLHFGNGTRLTVT.

This clonotype was found many times. This chain joins TRBV6-2 or TRBV6-3 and TRBJ1-5; D not resolved. Germline V gene data show CDR1 as MNHEY and CDR2 as SVGEGT. Trimming cost V 0 bases and J 0 bases, with 9 bases left between them. This CDR3 has 16 amino acids. The CDR3 region has the DNA TGTGCCAGCAGTTACTCGAGACCTTATAGCAATCAGCCCCAGCATTTT. Protein: CASSYSRPYSNQPQHF.

This clonotype was counted only a few times. This rearrangement joins TRBV23-1 to TRBJ2-7, with D perhaps TRBD1 (5 bases). TRBV23-1 is placed among ORFs of uncertain function. V was clipped by 0 bases and J by 2 bases, with 14 bases between them. CDR3 length equals 16 residues. The CDR3 loop reads CASSQSNRWSPYEQYF. For the CDR3, the DNA is TGCGCCAGCAGTCAATCTAACAGGTGGAGCCCCTACGAGCAGTACTTC.

This clonotype turned up a few times. The rearrangement links TRBV4-1 to TRBJ2-1; TRBD2 aligns across 12 bases. Germline CDR1 is MGHRA and CDR2 is YSYEKL. The junction had 3 bases not matched to a gene; V was cut back by 4 bases and J by 2 bases. This CDR3 has 16 amino acids. CDR3 in amino acids: CASSLLAGGTYNEQFF. The DNA of the CDR3 is TGCGCCAGCAGCCTCCTAGCGGGAGGGACCTACAATGAGCAGTTCTTC.

This clonotype was recorded at least ten times. The chain has TRBV10-3 and TRBJ2-3; D not certain. The CDR3 has 14 amino acids. Germline CDR1 and CDR2: ENHRY and SYGVKD. V lost 4 bases and J 0 bases, leaving 8 bases between the germline ends. As DNA, the CDR3 is TGTGCCATCAGTGCGCCTCCTAGCACAGATACGCAGTATTTT. Protein: CAISAPPSTDTQYF.

V usage is TRBV4-3 and J usage is TRBJ2-1, with unresolved D. The CDR3 spans 16 residues. Germline CDR1 reads LGHNA; CDR2 reads YSLEER. V was trimmed by 4 bases and J by 8 bases, leaving 21 bases between them. The CDR3, as DNA: TGCGCCAGCAGCCCCGATAACCTTCCGGAGTTCGATGAGCAGTTCTTC. Its protein is CASSPDNLPEFDEQFF.

This clonotype came up many times. The chain recombines TRBV2 with TRBJ1-2; no clear D gene. Trimming left V 8 bases short and J 4 bases short, with 14 bases between. Germline CDR1 SNHLY, CDR2 FYNNEI. The CDR3 covers 13 residues. The CDR3 DNA is TGTGCCAGCGGCGGGAATCTGGCCTATGGCTACACCTTC. It yields the protein CASGGNLAYGYTF.

Ten or more counts support this clonotype. V is TRBV7-2 and J is TRBJ2-2, with a tentative D call TRBD2 (6 bases). CDR1 SGHTA and CDR2 FQGNSA come from the germline V gene. The CDR3 contains 16 residues. Trimming stripped 0 bases from V and 1 base from J, with 9 bases between. In nucleotides, the CDR3 is TGTGCCAGCAGCTTAGCAGGGACTTTGAACACCGGGGAGCTGTTTTTT. This gives the protein CASSLAGTLNTGELFF.

This clonotype was observed many times. This rearrangement joins TRBV13 to TRBJ1-1; TRBD1 might be the D (6 bases). CDR1 and CDR2 from the germline V gene are PRHDT and FYEKMQ (reference sequence). The CDR3 length is 14 residues. The V gene lost 4 bases and the J gene lost 7 bases, with 16 bases spanning the gap. As DNA, the CDR3 is TGTGCCAGCAGCTCCTATGGGGGGCGGGTTGAAGCTTTCTTT. Its protein product is CASSSYGGRVEAFF.

This clonotype was counted ten times or more. V is TRBV10-2 and J is TRBJ2-3; 8 nucleotides align to TRBD2. CDR1 WSHSY and CDR2 SAAADI come from the germline V gene. The CDR3 is 14 amino acids. The ends lost 2 bases at V and 7 bases at J; junction bases unmatched: 5. In DNA form, the CDR3 reads TGCGCCAGCAGTGAGGGACTAGCCGTCAATACGCAGTATTTT. Its protein product is CASSEGLAVNTQYF.

This chain uses TRBV7-8 with TRBJ1-1, with 7 bases that match TRBD1. The CDR3 runs 14 residues. Germline V gene sequence: CDR1 SGHVS, CDR2 FQNEAQ. V shed 3 bases, J shed 3 bases, and the junction held 4 bases outside the gene matches. The CDR3 sequence: CASSLGQSDTEAFF. CDR3 DNA: TGTGCCAGCAGCTTGGGACAGTCTGACACTGAAGCTTTCTTT.

This clonotype was found a few times. The chain links TRBV6-2 or TRBV6-3 to TRBJ2-2; weak D call: TRBD1 (6 bases). This CDR3 comprises 15 residues. The V end lost 1 base, the J end lost 4 bases, and 10 bases lay between the germline ends. Per the germline V gene, CDR1 is MNHEY and CDR2 is SVGEGT. As DNA, the CDR3 is TGTGCCAGCAGTTACTTCAGGGGTTTCACCGGGGAGCTGTTTTTT. Its translation: CASSYFRGFTGELFF.

The J gene is TRBJ2-7, the V gene TRBV7-2, with 12 positions matching TRBD2. The CDR3 runs to 15 residues. Germline V CDR1 and CDR2: SGHTA, FQGNSA. J lost 4 bases, V lost 3 bases, and 4 bases had no gene match. Here the CDR3 DNA reads TGTGCCAGCAGCTTGACTAGCGGGAGTACTTACGAGCAGTACTTC. It yields the protein CASSLTSGSTYEQYF.

The sample holds many counts of this clonotype. The CDR3 coding sequence is TGTGCCAGCAGCCTTAACCCAGACTACGAGCAGTACTTC. This codes for CASSLNPDYEQYF. This chain uses TRBV7-6 with TRBJ2-7; D is unresolved. Trimming removed 5 bases at V and 3 bases at J, with 11 bases between. Germline V gene data show CDR1 as SGHVS and CDR2 as FNYEAQ. CDR3 length: 13 residues.